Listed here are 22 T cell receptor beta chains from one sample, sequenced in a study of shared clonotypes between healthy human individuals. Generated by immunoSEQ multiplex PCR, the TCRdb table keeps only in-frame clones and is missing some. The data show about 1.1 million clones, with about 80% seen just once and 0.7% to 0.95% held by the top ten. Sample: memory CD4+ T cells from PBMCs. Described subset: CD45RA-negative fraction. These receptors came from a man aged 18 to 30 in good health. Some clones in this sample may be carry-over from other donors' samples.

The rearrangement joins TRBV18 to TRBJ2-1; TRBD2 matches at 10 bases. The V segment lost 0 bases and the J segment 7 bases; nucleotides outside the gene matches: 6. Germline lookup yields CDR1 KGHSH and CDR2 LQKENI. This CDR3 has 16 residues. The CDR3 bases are TGTGCCAGCTCACCACCGGGACTAGCGAGCCCAAATGAGCAGTTCTTC. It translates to CASSPPGLASPNEQFF.

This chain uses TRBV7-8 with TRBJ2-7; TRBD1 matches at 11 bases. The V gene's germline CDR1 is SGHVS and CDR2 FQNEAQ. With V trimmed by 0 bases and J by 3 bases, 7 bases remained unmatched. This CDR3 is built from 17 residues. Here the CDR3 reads CASSLAQRTGGLYEQYF. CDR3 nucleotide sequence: TGTGCCAGCAGCTTAGCTCAACGGACAGGGGGCCTCTACGAGCAGTACTTC.

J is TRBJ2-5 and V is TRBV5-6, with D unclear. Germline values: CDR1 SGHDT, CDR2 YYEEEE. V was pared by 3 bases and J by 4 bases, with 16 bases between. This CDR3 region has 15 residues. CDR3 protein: CASSYWEGLVETQYF. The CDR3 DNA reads TGTGCCAGCAGCTACTGGGAAGGTTTGGTAGAGACCCAGTACTTC.

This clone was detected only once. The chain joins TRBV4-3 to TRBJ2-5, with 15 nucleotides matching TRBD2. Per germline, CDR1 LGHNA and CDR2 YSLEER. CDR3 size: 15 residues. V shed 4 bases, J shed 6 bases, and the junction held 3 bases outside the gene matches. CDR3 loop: CASSPGTSGRQTQYF. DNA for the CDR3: TGCGCCAGCAGCCCCGGGACTAGCGGGAGGCAGACCCAGTACTTC.

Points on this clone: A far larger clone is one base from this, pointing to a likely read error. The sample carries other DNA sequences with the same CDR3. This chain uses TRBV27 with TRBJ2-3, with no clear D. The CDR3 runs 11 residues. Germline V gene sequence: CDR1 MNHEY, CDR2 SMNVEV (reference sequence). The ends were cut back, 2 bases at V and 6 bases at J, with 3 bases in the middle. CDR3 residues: CASSLGDTQYF. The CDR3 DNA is TGTGCCAGCAGTTTAGGGGATACGCAGTATTTT.

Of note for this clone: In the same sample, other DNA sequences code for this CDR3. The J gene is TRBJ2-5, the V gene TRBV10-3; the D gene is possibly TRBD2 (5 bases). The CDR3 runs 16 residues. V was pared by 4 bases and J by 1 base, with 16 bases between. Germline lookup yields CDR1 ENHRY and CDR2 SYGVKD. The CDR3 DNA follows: TGTGCCATCAGTGTTGGTACTAGTCATTCCCAAGAGACCCAGTACTTC. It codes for CAISVGTSHSQETQYF.

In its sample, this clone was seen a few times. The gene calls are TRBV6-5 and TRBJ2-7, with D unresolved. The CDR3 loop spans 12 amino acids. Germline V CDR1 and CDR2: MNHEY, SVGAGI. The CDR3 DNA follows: TGTGCTGTAGTAGGGCCTGCCTACGAGCAGTACTTC. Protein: CAVVGPAYEQYF.

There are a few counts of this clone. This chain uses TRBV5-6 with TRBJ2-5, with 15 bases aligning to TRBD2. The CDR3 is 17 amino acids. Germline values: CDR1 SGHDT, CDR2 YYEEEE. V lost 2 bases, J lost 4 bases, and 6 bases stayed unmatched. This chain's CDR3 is CASSLRTSGRARETQYF. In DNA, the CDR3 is TGTGCCAGCAGCTTACGGACTAGCGGGAGGGCCCGAGAGACCCAGTACTTC. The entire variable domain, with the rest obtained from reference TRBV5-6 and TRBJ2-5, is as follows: DAGVTQSPTHLIKTRGQQVTLRCSPKSGHDTVSWYQQALGQGPQFIFQYYEEEERQRGNFPDRFSGHQFPNYSSELNVNALLLGDSALYLCASSLRTSGRARETQYFGPGTRLLVL.

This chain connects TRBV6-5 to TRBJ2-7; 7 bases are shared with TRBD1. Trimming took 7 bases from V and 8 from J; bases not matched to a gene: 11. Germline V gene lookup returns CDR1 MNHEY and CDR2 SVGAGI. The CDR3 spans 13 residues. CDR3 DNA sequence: TGTGCCAGCAATCGGCAGGGGGTGGGGCAGCAGTACTTC. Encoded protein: CASNRQGVGQQYF.

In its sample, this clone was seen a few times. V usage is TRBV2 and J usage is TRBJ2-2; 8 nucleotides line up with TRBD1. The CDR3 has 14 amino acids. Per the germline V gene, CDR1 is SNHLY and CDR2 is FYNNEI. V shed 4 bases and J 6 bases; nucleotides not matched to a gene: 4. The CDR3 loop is CASSAWTGSGELFF. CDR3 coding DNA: TGTGCCAGCAGTGCCTGGACAGGGTCCGGGGAGCTGTTTTTT.

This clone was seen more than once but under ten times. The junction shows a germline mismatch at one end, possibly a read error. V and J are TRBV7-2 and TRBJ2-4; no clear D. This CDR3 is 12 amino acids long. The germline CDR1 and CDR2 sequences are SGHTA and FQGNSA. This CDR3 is CASSFTTGLRHF. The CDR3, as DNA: TGTGCCAGCAGCTTTACTACGGGCCTCCGACACTTC.

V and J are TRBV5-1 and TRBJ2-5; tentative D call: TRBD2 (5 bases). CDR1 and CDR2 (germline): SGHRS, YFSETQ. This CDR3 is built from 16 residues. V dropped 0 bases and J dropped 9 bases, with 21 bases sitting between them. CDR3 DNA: TGCGCCAGCAGCTTGGGCGTTCGAGACGGAGGCTTGGCCCAGTACTTC. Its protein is CASSLGVRDGGLAQYF.

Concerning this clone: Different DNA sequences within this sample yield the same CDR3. The CDR3 protein is CSVVGRGRNYGYTF. CDR3 nucleotide sequence: TGCAGCGTTGTCGGCAGGGGGCGCAACTATGGCTACACCTTC. The chain joins TRBV29-1 to TRBJ1-2; 8 nucleotides agree with TRBD1. Trimming took 4 bases from V and 2 from J; bases not matched to a gene: 6. The CDR3 spans 14 residues. The germline CDR1 and CDR2 sequences are SQVTM and ANQGSEA.

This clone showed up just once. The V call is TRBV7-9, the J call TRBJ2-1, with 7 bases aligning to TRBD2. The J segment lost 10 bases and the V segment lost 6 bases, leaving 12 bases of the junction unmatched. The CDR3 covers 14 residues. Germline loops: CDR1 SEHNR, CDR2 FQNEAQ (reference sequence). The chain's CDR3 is CASREKRDWEEQFF. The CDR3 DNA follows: TGTGCCAGCAGGGAAAAGCGGGACTGGGAAGAGCAGTTCTTC.

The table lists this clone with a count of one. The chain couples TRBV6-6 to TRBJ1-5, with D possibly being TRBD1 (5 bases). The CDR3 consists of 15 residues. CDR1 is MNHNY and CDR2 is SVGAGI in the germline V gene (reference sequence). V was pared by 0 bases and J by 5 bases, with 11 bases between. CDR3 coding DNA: TGTGCCAGCAGTTACTCGCGGGGCCCTGATCAGCCCCAGCATTTT. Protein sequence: CASSYSRGPDQPQHF.

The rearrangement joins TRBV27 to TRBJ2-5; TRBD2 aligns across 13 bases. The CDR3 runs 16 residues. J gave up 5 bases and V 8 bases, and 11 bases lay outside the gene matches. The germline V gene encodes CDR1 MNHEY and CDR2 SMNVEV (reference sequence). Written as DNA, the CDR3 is TGTGCCAGCTCCACGATTATGACTAGCGGGAGGGAGACCCAGTACTTC. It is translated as CASSTIMTSGRETQYF.

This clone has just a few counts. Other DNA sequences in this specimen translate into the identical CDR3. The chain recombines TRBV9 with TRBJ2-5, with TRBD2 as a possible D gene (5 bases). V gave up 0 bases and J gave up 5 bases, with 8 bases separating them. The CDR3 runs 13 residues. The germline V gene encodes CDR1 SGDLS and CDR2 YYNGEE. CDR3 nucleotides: TGTGCCAGCAGCGTAGCTACGGGGGAGACCCAGTACTTC. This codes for CASSVATGETQYF.

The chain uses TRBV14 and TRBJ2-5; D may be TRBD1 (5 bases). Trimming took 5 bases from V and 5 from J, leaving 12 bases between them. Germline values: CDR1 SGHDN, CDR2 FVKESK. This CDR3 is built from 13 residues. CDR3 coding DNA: TGTGCCAGCAGCGGCAGGGTTATCGAGACCCAGTACTTC. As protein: CASSGRVIETQYF. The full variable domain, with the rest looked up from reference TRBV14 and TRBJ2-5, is EAGVTQFPSHSVIEKGQTVTLRCDPISGHDNLYWYRRVMGKEIKFLLHFVKESKQDESGMPNNRFLAERTGGTYSTLKVQPAELEDSGVYFCASSGRVIETQYFGPGTRLLVL.

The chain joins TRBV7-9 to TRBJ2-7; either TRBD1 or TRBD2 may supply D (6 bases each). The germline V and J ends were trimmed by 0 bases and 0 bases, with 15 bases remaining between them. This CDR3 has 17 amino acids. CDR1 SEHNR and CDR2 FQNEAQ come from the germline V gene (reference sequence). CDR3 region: CASSLARQDYRSYEQYF. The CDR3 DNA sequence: TGTGCCAGCAGCTTAGCGAGACAGGACTACCGCTCCTACGAGCAGTACTTC.

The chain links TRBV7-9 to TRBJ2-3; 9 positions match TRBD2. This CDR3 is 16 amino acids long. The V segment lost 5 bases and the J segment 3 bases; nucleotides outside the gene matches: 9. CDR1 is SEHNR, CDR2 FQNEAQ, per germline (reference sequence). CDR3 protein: CASSPVGLAGTDTQYF. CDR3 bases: TGTGCCAGCAGCCCCGTCGGGCTAGCGGGAACAGATACGCAGTATTTT.

The CDR3 sequence is CASSLTTGGNTEAFF. DNA for the CDR3: TGCGCCAGCAGCTTGACCACAGGGGGGAACACTGAAGCTTTCTTT. This chain joins TRBV5-1 and TRBJ1-1; the match to TRBD1 covers 8 bases. CDR1 and CDR2 from the germline V gene are SGHRS and YFSETQ. The CDR3 runs to 15 residues. The J segment lost 1 base and the V segment lost 1 base, leaving 3 bases of the junction unmatched.

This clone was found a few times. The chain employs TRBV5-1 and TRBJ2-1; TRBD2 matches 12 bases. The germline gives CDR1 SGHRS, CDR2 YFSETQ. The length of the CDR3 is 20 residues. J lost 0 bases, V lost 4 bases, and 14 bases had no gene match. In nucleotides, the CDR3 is TGCGCCAGCAGCACGACAGAACGGACTAGCGGGACGAGCTCCTACAATGAGCAGTTCTTC. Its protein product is CASSTTERTSGTSSYNEQFF.